A single T cell receptor beta chain is shown here with its context. Antigen unknown. This specimen comes from a study of radiotherapy plus CTLA-4 blockade in lung cancer. Study observations and caveats: Best predicting response, reportedly, were early blood T cell clone dynamics, with interferon-beta.

Method: immunoSEQ multiplex PCR; TCRdb's copy keeps in-frame clones and lacks some. The repertoire holds roughly 59,000 clones, with roughly 76% as singletons. Ipilimumab CTLA-4 blockade and focal radiation were given to patients with chemo-refractory metastatic non-small-cell lung cancer. This CDR3 contains 15 residues. With 5 bases clipped from V and 4 bases from J, the junction kept 7 bases outside the gene matches. Germline V gives CDR1 SEHNR, CDR2 FQNEAQ (reference sequence). Sample: peripheral blood, taken from a patient treated with radiotherapy plus ipilimumab. The receptor comes from a human donor with non-small cell lung cancer whose response to radiotherapy plus ipilimumab could not be evaluated. The gene calls are TRBV7-9 and TRBJ2-3; 9 positions agree with TRBD1. The chain's CDR3 is CASSIRDRAADTQYF. The CDR3 nucleotides are TGTGCCAGCAGCATTCGGGACAGGGCCGCAGATACGCAGTATTTT.